This T cell receptor beta chain is drawn from a study of vaccination and CD4 T cells after COVID-19. Whole-study context: Diagnosis preceded the drawing of post-COVID samples by a median about 100 days (range 35 to 161). Ranging from 14 to 241, the interval between dose two and post-vaccine sampling had a median of about ten weeks. In culture, cells were exposed to overlapping spike peptides from SARS-CoV-2, HCoV-NL63, HCoV-OC43 and HCoV-229E.

Researchers used the Oncomine TCR Beta short-read assay to sequence DNA from cultured CD4+ T cells. TCRdb reanalysed the PCR reads using MiXCR and keeps one entry per CDR3 protein. The table shows 13,000 to 15,000 distinct CDR3 sequences, with about a fifth occurring only once. The CDR3 has 13 amino acids. Trimming removed 9 bases at V and 4 bases at J, with 15 bases between. The germline gives CDR1 SNHLY, CDR2 FYNNEI. The treatment here: roughly ten-day PBMC culture with coronavirus spike peptide pools or control peptides (ViraFEST assay). Days 3 and 7 saw half the medium replaced with fresh IL-2 medium. Note on this clonotype: Antigen: not known.

Specimen: CD4+ T cells from blood, cultured in vitro, collected before SARS-CoV-2 vaccination. This TCR was recovered from a human donor who received a COVID-19 vaccine. This sequence joins TRBV2 and TRBJ1-2, with a weak D call TRBD1 (6 bases). The CDR3 is CASKGGRLYGYTF. The CDR3 DNA reads as TGTGCCAGTAAGGGGGGACGGCTCTATGGCTACACCTTC. The entire variable domain, with the rest obtained from reference TRBV2 and TRBJ1-2, is as follows: EPEVTQTPSHQVTQMGQEVILRCVPISNHLYFYWYRQILGQKVEFLVSFYNNEISEKSEIFDDQFSVERPDGSNFTLKIRSTKLEDSAMYFCASKGGRLYGYTFGSGTRLTVV.